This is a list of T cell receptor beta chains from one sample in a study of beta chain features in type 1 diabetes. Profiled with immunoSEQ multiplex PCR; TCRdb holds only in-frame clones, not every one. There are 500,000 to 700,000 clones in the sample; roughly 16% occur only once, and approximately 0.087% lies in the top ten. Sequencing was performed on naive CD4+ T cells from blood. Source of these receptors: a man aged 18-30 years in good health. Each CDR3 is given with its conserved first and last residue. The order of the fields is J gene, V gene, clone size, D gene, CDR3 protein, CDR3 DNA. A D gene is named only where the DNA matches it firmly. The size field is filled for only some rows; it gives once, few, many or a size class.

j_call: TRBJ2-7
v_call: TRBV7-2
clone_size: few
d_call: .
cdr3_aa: CASSLELGGYEQYF
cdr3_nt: TGTGCCAGCAGCTTAGAGTTGGGGGGCTACGAGCAGTACTTC

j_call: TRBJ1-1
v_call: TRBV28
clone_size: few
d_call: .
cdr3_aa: CASSFGWANTEAFF
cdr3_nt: TGTGCCAGCAGTTTCGGTTGGGCGAACACTGAAGCTTTCTTT

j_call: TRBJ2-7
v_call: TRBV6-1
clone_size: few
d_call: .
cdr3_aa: CASSESYEQYF
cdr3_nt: TGTGCCAGCAGTGAATCCTACGAGCAGTACTTC

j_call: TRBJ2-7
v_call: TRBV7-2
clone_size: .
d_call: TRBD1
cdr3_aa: CASSSQGAGYEQYF
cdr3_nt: TGTGCCAGCAGCTCCCAGGGGGCGGGCTACGAGCAGTACTTC

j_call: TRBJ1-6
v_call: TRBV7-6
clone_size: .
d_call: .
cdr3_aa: CASSLPTSPLHF
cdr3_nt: TGTGCCAGCAGCTTACCGACCTCCCCCCTCCACTTT

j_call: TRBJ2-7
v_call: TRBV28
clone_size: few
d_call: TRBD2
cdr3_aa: CASRSSGRDSYEQYF
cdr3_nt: TGTGCCAGCAGATCCAGCGGGAGGGATTCCTACGAGCAGTACTTC

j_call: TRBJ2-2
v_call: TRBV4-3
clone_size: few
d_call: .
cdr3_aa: CASSQARGRGAMRATGELFF
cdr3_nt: TGCGCCAGCAGCCAAGCCAGGGGTCGCGGTGCCATGAGGGCCACCGGGGAGCTGTTTTTT

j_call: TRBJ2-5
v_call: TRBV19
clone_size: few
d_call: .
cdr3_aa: CASSIRGPRYQETQYF
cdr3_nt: TGTGCCAGTAGTATCCGGGGGCCTCGGTACCAAGAGACCCAGTACTTC

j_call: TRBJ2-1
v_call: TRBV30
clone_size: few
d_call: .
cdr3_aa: CAWKGYTRPEQFF
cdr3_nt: TGTGCCTGGAAGGGATATACTCGACCGGAGCAGTTCTTC

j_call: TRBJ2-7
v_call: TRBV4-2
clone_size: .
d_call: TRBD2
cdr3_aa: CASSLGLVGSYEQYF
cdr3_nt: TGTGCCAGCAGTCTGGGACTAGTAGGCTCCTACGAGCAGTACTTC

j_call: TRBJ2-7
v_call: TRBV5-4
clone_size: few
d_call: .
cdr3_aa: CASSLSADGSYEQYF
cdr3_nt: TGTGCCAGCAGCTTGTCCGCTGACGGTTCCTACGAGCAGTACTTC

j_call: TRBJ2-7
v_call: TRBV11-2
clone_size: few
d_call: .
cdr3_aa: CASSLGPGSYEQYF
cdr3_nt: TGTGCCAGCAGCTTAGGTCCAGGGTCCTACGAGCAGTACTTC

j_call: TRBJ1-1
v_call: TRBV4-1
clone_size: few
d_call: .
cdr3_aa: CASSQEFGVNTEAFF
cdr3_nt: TGCGCCAGCAGCCAAGAGTTTGGCGTCAACACTGAAGCTTTCTTT

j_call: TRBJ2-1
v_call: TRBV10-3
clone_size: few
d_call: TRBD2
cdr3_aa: CAISEFFSGRANSSYNEQFF
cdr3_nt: TGTGCCATCAGTGAGTTCTTTAGCGGGAGGGCCAATAGTTCCTACAATGAGCAGTTCTTC

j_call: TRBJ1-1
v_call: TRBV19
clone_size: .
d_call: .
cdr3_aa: CASSITGTRKAEAFF
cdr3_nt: TGTGCCAGTAGTATTACCGGGACCCGGAAGGCTGAAGCTTTCTTT